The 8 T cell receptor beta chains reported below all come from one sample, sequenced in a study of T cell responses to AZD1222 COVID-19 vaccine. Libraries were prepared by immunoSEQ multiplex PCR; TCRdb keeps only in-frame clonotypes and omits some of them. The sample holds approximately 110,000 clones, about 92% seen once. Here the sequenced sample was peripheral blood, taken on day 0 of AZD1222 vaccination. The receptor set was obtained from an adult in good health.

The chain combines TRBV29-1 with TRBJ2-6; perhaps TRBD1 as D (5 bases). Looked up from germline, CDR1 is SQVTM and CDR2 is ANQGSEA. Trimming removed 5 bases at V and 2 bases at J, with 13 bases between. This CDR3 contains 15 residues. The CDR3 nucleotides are TGCAGCGTTAGTGCGGCAGGGACTGGGGCCAACGTCCTGACTTTC. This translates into CSVSAAGTGANVLTF. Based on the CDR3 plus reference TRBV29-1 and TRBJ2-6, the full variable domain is SAVISQKPSRDICQRGTSLTIQCQVDSQVTMMFWYRQQPGQSLTLIATANQGSEATYESGFVIDKFPISRPNLTFSTLTVSNMSPEDSSIYLCSVSAAGTGANVLTFGAGSRLTVL.

The CDR3 loop reads CATWDGGDGTEAFF. The CDR3 nucleotides are TGTGCCACCTGGGACGGGGGGGATGGCACTGAAGCTTTCTTT. This chain links TRBV9 with TRBJ1-1; a possible D gene is TRBD1 (5 bases). This CDR3 has 14 residues. Trimming pared 9 bases from V and 4 bases from J, leaving 19 bases between. Per the germline V gene, CDR1 is SGDLS and CDR2 is YYNGEE. Using reference TRBV9 and TRBJ1-1 for the parts outside the CDR3, the full variable domain is DSGVTQTPKHLITATGQRVTLRCSPRSGDLSVYWYQQSLDQGLQFLIQYYNGEERAKGNILERFSAQQFPDLHSELNLSSLELGDSALYFCATWDGGDGTEAFFGQGTRLTVV.

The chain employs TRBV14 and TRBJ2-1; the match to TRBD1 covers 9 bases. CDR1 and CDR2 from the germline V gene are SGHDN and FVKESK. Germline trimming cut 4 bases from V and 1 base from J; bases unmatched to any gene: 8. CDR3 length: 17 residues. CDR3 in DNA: TGTGCCAGCAGCCCGATCCCGGGACAGGGATCCTACAATGAGCAGTTCTTC. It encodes CASSPIPGQGSYNEQFF.

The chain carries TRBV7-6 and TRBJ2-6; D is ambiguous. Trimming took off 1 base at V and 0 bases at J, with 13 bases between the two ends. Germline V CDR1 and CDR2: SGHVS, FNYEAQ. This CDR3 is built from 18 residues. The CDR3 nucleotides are TGTGCCAGCAGCTTAGATCCCCTTAAGCTCTCTGGGGCCAACGTCCTGACTTTC. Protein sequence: CASSLDPLKLSGANVLTF.

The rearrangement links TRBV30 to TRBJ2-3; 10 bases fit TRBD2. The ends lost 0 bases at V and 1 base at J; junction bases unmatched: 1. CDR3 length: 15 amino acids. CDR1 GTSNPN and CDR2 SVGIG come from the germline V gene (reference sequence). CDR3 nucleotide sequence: TGTGCCTGGAGTGTACTAGCGGGGCGCACAGATACGCAGTATTTT. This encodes CAWSVLAGRTDTQYF.

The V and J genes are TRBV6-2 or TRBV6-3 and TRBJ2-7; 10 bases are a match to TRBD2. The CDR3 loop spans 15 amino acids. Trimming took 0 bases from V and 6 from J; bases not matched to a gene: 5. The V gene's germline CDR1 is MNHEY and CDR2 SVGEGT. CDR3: CASSYSSSGSSEQYF. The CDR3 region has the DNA TGTGCCAGCAGTTACTCATCTAGCGGGAGTTCCGAGCAGTACTTC.

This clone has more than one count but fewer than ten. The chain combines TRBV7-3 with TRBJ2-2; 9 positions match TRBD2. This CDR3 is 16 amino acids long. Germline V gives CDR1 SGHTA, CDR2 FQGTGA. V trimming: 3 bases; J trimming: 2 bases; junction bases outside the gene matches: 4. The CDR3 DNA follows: TGTGCCAGCAGCTTCGTAGCGGGGGCAAACACCGGGGAGCTGTTTTTT. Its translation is CASSFVAGANTGELFF.

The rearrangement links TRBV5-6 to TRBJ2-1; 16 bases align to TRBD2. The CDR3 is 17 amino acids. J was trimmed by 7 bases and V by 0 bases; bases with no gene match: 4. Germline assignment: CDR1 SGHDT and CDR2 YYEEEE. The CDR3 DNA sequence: TGTGCCAGCAGCTTGGAGGGACTAGCGGGAGGGGGAAATGAGCAGTTCTTC. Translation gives CASSLEGLAGGGNEQFF.